The 24 T cell receptor beta chains listed next were all sequenced from one sample in a study of beta chain features in type 1 diabetes. Sequenced material consisted of expressed TCRB transcripts (all of the isolated RNA was reverse transcribed). Clones were read by immunoSEQ multiplex PCR, and TCRdb kept only the in-frame ones, dropping some. The table lists about 290,000 clones, 7% to 9% of them singletons, with about 0.93% in the top ten. The specimen sequenced was central memory CD4+ T cells from blood. These receptors originate from a young woman in good health.

The chain combines TRBV7-3 with TRBJ1-6; 7 nucleotides align to TRBD1. Germline loops: CDR1 SGHTA, CDR2 FQGTGA. The CDR3 runs to 13 residues. The J segment lost 8 bases and the V segment lost 3 bases, leaving 1 base of the junction unmatched. The CDR3 DNA is TGTGCCAGCAGCTTCGACAGGGATTCACCCCTCCACTTT. Its protein is CASSFDRDSPLHF.

This clone turned up a few times. J is TRBJ2-5 and V is TRBV7-7, with 7 bases matching TRBD1. V lost 5 bases and J lost 2; bases outside the gene matches: 2. There are 13 residues in the CDR3. Germline V CDR1 and CDR2: SSHAT, FNYEAQ (reference sequence). Here the CDR3 DNA reads TGTGCCAGCAGCCGGGACAGTCAAGAGACCCAGTACTTC. Amino acid sequence: CASSRDSQETQYF.

The chain combines TRBV6-6 with TRBJ2-7; the match to TRBD1 covers 10 bases. This CDR3 has 14 residues. Trimming at V came to 6 bases and at J to 3 bases, leaving 5 bases not matched to a gene. In germline, CDR1 is MNHNY, CDR2 SVGAGI (reference sequence). The CDR3 protein is CASSRGDRGYEQYV. The CDR3 DNA is TGTGCCAGCAGCCGCGGGGACAGGGGCTACGAGCAGTACGTC.

This clone occurred once. This chain links TRBV7-9 with TRBJ2-1; D might be TRBD2 (6 bases). This CDR3 is built from 13 residues. Per germline, CDR1 SEHNR and CDR2 FQNEAQ (reference sequence). V was pared by 1 base and J by 10 bases, with 11 bases between. CDR3 in amino acids: CASSLGRGREQFF. For the CDR3, the DNA is TGTGCCAGCAGCTTAGGGAGGGGTCGGGAGCAGTTCTTC.

This rearrangement joins TRBV15 to TRBJ2-3, with 8 bases identical to TRBD2. Trimming took 7 bases from V and 5 from J; bases not matched to a gene: 8. The germline gives CDR1 LNHNV, CDR2 YYDKDF (reference sequence). The CDR3 totals 14 residues. The CDR3 DNA follows: TGTGCCACCACCCCGGGGGGGCAGGTAGATACGCAGTATTTT. It is translated as CATTPGGQVDTQYF.

This clone was picked up a small number of times. The rearrangement joins TRBV29-1 to TRBJ1-3; TRBD1 matches at 8 bases. Germline CDR1 reads SQVTM; CDR2 reads ANQGSEA. The V gene end was trimmed by 7 bases and the J gene end by 0 bases; junction bases not matched to a gene: 14. The CDR3 has 17 residues. The CDR3 nucleotides are TGCAGCGGAGCCGTATTAGACAGGGGCCTCTCTGGAAACACCATATATTTT. Protein: CSGAVLDRGLSGNTIYF.

The genes are TRBV7-3 and TRBJ2-1; D call uncertain. Trimming shortened V by 5 bases and J by 15 bases, and 17 bases separated the two germline ends. This CDR3 has 12 amino acids. From germline, CDR1 is SGHTA and CDR2 FQGTGA. The CDR3 loop reads CASSVIFQFLFF. The CDR3 DNA follows: TGTGCCAGCAGCGTCATTTTCCAATTTTTGTTCTTC.

The chain links TRBV7-9 to TRBJ1-1; D uncertain. The CDR3 consists of 12 residues. Trimming pared 5 bases from V and 5 bases from J, leaving 9 bases between. Germline CDR1 and CDR2: SEHNR and FQNEAQ (reference sequence). This CDR3 reads CASSARGTEAFF. Here the CDR3 DNA reads TGTGCCAGCAGCGCCCGAGGGACTGAAGCTTTCTTT.

This clone showed up just a few times. Here the CDR3 reads CATSGRDSIYGYTF. Written as DNA, the CDR3 is TGTGCCACCAGCGGCCGGGACAGTATCTATGGCTACACCTTC. The rearrangement uses TRBV15 and TRBJ1-2; 7 bases match TRBD1. CDR3 length equals 14 residues. From germline, CDR1 is LNHNV and CDR2 YYDKDF (reference sequence). V gave up 5 bases and J gave up 4 bases; unmatched junction bases: 7.

This chain uses TRBV29-1 with TRBJ2-7; 8 nucleotides line up with TRBD1. The CDR3 is 15 amino acids. CDR1 SQVTM and CDR2 ANQGSEA come from the germline V gene. The V segment lost 1 base and the J segment 5 bases; nucleotides outside the gene matches: 10. The CDR3 loop reads CSVEAGSTGVDEQYF. The CDR3 DNA is TGCAGCGTTGAAGCGGGGTCGACAGGGGTTGACGAGCAGTACTTC.

The CDR3 region has the DNA TGCAGCGTTGAAAAGGGTGCGGGAAACACCATATATTTT. Encoded protein: CSVEKGAGNTIYF. J is TRBJ1-3 and V is TRBV29-1, with D unclear. CDR1 is SQVTM and CDR2 is ANQGSEA in the germline V gene. V lost 2 bases and J lost 4, with 9 bases in between. The CDR3 consists of 13 residues.

This clone came up a few times. J is TRBJ2-2 and V is TRBV11-3; 9 bases align to TRBD2. The V gene end was trimmed by 3 bases and the J gene end by 0 bases; junction bases not matched to a gene: 2. The CDR3 has 16 residues. The germline V gene has CDR1 SGHNT and CDR2 YENEEA. CDR3 sequence: CASSFASGTNTGELFF. The CDR3 DNA is TGTGCCAGCAGCTTCGCTAGCGGGACGAACACCGGGGAGCTGTTTTTT.

This sequence joins TRBV19 and TRBJ2-4; tentatively, D is TRBD1 or TRBD2 (6 bases each). The germline V gene has CDR1 LNHDA and CDR2 SQIVND (reference sequence). CDR3 length: 15 amino acids. Trimming took 3 bases from V and 4 from J, leaving 13 bases between them. The CDR3 DNA is TGTGCCAGTAGTATCCTGTGGGGGGCTAAAAACATTCAGTACTTC. Its protein product is CASSILWGAKNIQYF.

There are a few counts of this clone. The chain carries TRBV4-1 and TRBJ1-3; D possibly corresponds to TRBD1 (6 bases). This CDR3 is 17 amino acids long. CDR1 is MGHRA and CDR2 is YSYEKL in the germline V gene. Trimming cost V 1 base and J 0 bases, with 13 bases left between them. Written as DNA, the CDR3 is TGCGCCAGCAGCCAAGGTGCGGACAGCCCCTCTGGAAACACCATATATTTT. It translates to CASSQGADSPSGNTIYF.

CDR3 coding DNA: TGTGCCAGCAGTTCCCCCGCGGGGGGCACAGATACGCAGTATTTT. It yields the protein CASSSPAGGTDTQYF. The chain employs TRBV11-3 and TRBJ2-3; TRBD2 matches at 7 bases. Germline V lookup: CDR1 SGHNT, CDR2 YENEEA. This CDR3 is 15 amino acids long. V lost 6 bases to trimming and J lost 1 base; unmatched junction nucleotides: 7.

The V call is TRBV30, the J call TRBJ2-3; the D call may be TRBD1 or TRBD2 (5 bases each). Between the trimmed V and J ends, which lost 0 bases and 0 bases, there was a span of 10 bases. Germline V CDR1 and CDR2: GTSNPN, SVGIG (reference sequence). The CDR3 spans 15 residues. This CDR3 is CAWSVMGVSTDTQYF. CDR3 nucleotides: TGTGCCTGGAGTGTAATGGGGGTGAGCACAGATACGCAGTATTTT.

V and J are TRBV6-6 and TRBJ2-1; TRBD2 aligns across 9 bases. V dropped 4 bases and J dropped 9; count of bases not matched to a gene: 7. This CDR3 has 14 residues. The germline V gene has CDR1 MNHNY and CDR2 SVGAGI (reference sequence). The CDR3 coding sequence is TGTGCCAGCAGTTTGGCGGGGGGGCCTGCTGAGCAGTTCTTC. The encoded protein is CASSLAGGPAEQFF.

This clone occurred a few times. The V gene is TRBV7-2, the J gene TRBJ2-1, with 8 bases lining up with TRBD1. The ends lost 3 bases at V and 8 bases at J; junction bases unmatched: 3. Looked up from germline, CDR1 is SGHTA and CDR2 is FQGNSA. CDR3 size: 13 residues. CDR3 nucleotide sequence: TGTGCCAGCAGCTTGGACAGGGCCTATGAGCAGTTCTTC. This gives the protein CASSLDRAYEQFF.

In nucleotides, the CDR3 is TGTGCCAGCAGTTTATCGATTCCGGGACAGGGAAGAAGGAATGAGCAGTTCTTC. This codes for CASSLSIPGQGRRNEQFF. V gene TRBV27 combines with J gene TRBJ2-1; 9 bases fit TRBD1. Germline assignment: CDR1 MNHEY and CDR2 SMNVEV (reference sequence). Losses at the gene ends were 0 bases for V and 7 bases for J; bases not matched to a gene: 13. The length of the CDR3 is 18 residues.

This clone was observed at least ten times. Different DNA sequences within this sample yield the same CDR3. V is TRBV9 and J is TRBJ1-4; 7 bases are a match to TRBD1. After removal of 3 bases from V and 8 bases from J, the junction contained 4 bases not matched to a gene. Germline lookup yields CDR1 SGDLS and CDR2 YYNGEE. CDR3 length: 13 residues. CDR3 bases: TGTGCCAGCAGCGCGGAACAGGGGGAAAAACTGTTTTTT. The encoded protein is CASSAEQGEKLFF. Together with reference TRBV9 and TRBJ1-4, the CDR3 gives the full variable domain: DSGVTQTPKHLITATGQRVTLRCSPRSGDLSVYWYQQSLDQGLQFLIQYYNGEERAKGNILERFSAQQFPDLHSELNLSSLELGDSALYFCASSAEQGEKLFFGSGTQLSVL.

This clone was detected a few times. This chain joins TRBV5-7 and TRBJ1-4; a possible D gene is TRBD1 (5 bases). TRBV5-7 counts as an open reading frame of uncertain function. The CDR3 has 14 amino acids. The V end lost 2 bases, the J end lost 7 bases, and 12 bases lay between the germline ends. The CDR3 DNA is TGTGCCAGCAGCTTAGGACCCCAGGGTGAAAAACTGTTTTTT. Its translation: CASSLGPQGEKLFF.

This clone was counted a few times. The chain carries TRBV11-2 and TRBJ2-1, with TRBD2 matching 8 bases. The ends lost 1 base at V and 9 bases at J; junction bases unmatched: 5. Germline CDR1 and CDR2: SGHAT and FQNNGV. This CDR3 spans 14 amino acids. Here the CDR3 DNA reads TGTGCCAGCAGCTTAGCGGGAGGGCCAGGTGAGCAGTTCTTC. Protein product: CASSLAGGPGEQFF.

This chain uses TRBV6-5 with TRBJ2-3, with D possibly being TRBD1 or TRBD2 (5 bases each). Germline values: CDR1 MNHEY, CDR2 SVGAGI. Trimming took off 5 bases at V and 2 bases at J, with 11 bases between the two ends. CDR3 size: 14 residues. CDR3 DNA sequence: TGTGCCAGCAGTGGCGCCGGGGCCACAGATACGCAGTATTTT. Its translation: CASSGAGATDTQYF.

This clone has ten or more counts. This chain joins TRBV7-9 and TRBJ2-2; 7 bases are a match to TRBD1. The CDR3 consists of 15 residues. Germline values: CDR1 SEHNR, CDR2 FQNEAQ (reference sequence). V lost 3 bases, J lost 7 bases, and 8 bases stayed unmatched. DNA for the CDR3: TGTGCCAGCAGCTTTATTCGGACAGGCGGCGGGGAGCTGTTTTTT. It codes for CASSFIRTGGGELFF.